The clone carrying this TCR beta chain was seen a single time. Germline assignment: CDR1 LGHNT and CDR2 FRNRAP. This CDR3 region has 15 residues. Losses at the gene ends were 2 bases for V and 4 bases for J; bases not matched to a gene: 5. The data were obtained in a study of blood T cell repertoires in COVID-19. On the study more broadly: The analysed material was cDNA or gDNA that came from T cells, B-cell-depleted T cells, or PBMCs.

As originally analysed: Reference gene primer amplification gave estimated nucleated cell counts. Profiled with immunoSEQ multiplex PCR; TCRdb holds only in-frame clones, not every one. For V, J and clone size, that table is used; D and trimming come from the DNA. The profile shows 85,000 to 120,000 clones, 65% to 75% of them singletons. The sequenced sample was peripheral blood. This receptor was identified in a human donor with acute or convalescent COVID-19. The donor label of this sample is uncertain. V and J are TRBV12-5 and TRBJ2-5, with TRBD2 identical over 9 bases. CDR3 region: CASGLSAGGGETQYF. In DNA form, the CDR3 reads TGTGCTAGTGGTTTGTCAGCGGGGGGCGGAGAGACCCAGTACTTC.